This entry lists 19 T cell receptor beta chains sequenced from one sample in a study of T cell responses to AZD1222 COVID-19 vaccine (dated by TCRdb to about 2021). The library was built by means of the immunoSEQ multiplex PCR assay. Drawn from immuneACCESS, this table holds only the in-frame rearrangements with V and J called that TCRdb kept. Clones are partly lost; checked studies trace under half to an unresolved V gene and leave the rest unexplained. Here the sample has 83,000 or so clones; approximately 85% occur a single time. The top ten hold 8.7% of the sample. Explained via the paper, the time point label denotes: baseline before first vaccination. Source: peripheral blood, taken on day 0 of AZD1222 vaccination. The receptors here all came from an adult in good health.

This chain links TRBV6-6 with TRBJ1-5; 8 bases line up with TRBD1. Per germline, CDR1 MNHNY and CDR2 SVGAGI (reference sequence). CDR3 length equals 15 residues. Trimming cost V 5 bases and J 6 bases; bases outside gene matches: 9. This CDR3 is CASSAATGASQPQHF. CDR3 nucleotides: TGTGCCAGCAGTGCTGCGACAGGGGCGAGTCAGCCCCAGCATTTT.

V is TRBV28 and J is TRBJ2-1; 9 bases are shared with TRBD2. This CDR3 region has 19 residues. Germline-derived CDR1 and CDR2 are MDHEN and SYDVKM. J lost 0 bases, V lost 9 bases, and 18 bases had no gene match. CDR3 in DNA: TGTGCCAGAAAATTAACAACTCCTAGCGGGGTAAGCTCCTACAATGAGCAGTTCTTC. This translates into CARKLTTPSGVSSYNEQFF.

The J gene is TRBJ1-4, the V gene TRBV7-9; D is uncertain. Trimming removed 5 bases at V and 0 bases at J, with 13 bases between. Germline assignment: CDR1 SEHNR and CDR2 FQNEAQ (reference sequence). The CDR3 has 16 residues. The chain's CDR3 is CASSPSRGATNEKLFF. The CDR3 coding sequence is TGTGCCAGCAGCCCCTCCCGGGGAGCAACTAATGAAAAACTGTTTTTT.

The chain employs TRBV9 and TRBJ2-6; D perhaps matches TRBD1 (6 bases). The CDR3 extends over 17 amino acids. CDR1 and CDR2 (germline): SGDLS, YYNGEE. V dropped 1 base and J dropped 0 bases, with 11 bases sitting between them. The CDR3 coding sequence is TGTGCCAGCAGCGTACAGGGGTCCGACTCTGGGGCCAACGTCCTGACTTTC. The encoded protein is CASSVQGSDSGANVLTF.

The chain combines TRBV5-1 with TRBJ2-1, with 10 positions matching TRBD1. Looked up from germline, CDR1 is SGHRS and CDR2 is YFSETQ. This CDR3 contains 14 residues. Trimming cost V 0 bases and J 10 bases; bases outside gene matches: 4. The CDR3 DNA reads TGCGCCAGCAGCTTGGGGGACAGGGGATTGGAGCAGTTCTTC. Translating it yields CASSLGDRGLEQFF. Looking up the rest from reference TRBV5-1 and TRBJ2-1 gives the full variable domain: KAGVTQTPRYLIKTRGQQVTLSCSPISGHRSVSWYQQTPGQGLQFLFEYFSETQRNKGNFPGRFSGRQFSNSRSEMNVSTLELGDSALYLCASSLGDRGLEQFFGPGTRLTVL.

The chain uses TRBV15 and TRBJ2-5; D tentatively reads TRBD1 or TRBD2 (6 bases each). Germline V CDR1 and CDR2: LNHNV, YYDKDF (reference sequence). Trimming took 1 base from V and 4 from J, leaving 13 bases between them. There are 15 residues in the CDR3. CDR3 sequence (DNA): TGTGCCACCAGCAGAGTAATGGGGGGCCGAGAGACCCAGTACTTC. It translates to CATSRVMGGRETQYF.

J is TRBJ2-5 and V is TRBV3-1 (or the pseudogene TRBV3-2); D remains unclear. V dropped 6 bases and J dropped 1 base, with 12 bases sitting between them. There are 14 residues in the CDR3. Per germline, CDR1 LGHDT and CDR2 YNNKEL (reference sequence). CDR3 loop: CASSPRLTQETQYF. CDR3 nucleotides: TGTGCCAGCAGTCCCCGGCTTACCCAAGAGACCCAGTACTTC.

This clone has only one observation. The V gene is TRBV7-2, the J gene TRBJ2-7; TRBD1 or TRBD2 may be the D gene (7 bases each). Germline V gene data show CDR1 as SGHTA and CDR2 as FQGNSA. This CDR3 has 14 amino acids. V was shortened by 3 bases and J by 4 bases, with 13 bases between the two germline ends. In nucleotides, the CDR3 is TGTGCCAGCAGCTTCCCAGGGGGGGGGTACGAGCAGTACTTC. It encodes CASSFPGGGYEQYF. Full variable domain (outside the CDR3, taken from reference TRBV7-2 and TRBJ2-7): GAGVSQSPSNKVTEKGKDVELRCDPISGHTALYWYRQSLGQGLEFLIYFQGNSAPDKSGLPSDRFSAERTGGSVSTLTIQRTQQEDSAVYLCASSFPGGGYEQYFGPGTRLTVT.

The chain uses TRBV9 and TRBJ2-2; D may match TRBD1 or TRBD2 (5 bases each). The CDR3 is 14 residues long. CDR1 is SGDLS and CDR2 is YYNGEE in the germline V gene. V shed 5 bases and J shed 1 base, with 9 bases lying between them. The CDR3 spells CASRMGENTGELFF. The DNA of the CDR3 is TGTGCCAGCAGGATGGGGGAGAACACCGGGGAGCTGTTTTTT.

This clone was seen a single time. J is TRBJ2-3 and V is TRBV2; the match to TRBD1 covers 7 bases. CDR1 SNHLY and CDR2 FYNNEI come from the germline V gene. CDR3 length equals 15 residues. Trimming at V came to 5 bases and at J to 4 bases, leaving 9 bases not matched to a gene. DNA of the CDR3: TGTGCCAGCAGTTCCGACAGGGCAGGGGCAGATACGCAGTATTTT. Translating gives CASSSDRAGADTQYF.

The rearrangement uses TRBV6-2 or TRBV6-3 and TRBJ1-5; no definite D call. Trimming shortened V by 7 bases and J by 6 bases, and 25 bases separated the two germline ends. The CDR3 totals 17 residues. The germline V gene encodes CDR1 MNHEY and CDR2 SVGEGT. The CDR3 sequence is CASTPLALGRIRQPQHF. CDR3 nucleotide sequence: TGTGCCAGCACCCCCCTAGCGTTGGGAAGGATACGTCAGCCCCAGCATTTT.

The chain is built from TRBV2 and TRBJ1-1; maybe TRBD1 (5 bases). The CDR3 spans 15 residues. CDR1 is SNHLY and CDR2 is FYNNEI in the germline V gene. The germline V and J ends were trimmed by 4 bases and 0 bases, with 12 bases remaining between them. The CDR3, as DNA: TGTGCCAGCAGTGCGGGCAGGGCGGTGAACACTGAAGCTTTCTTT. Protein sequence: CASSAGRAVNTEAFF.

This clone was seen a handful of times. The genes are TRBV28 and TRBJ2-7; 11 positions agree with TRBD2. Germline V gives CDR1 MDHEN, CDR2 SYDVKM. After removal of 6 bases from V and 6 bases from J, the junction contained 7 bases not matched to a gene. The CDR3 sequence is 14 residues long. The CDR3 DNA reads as TGTGCCAGCAGACCACTAGCGGGAGAGTCCGAGCAGTACTTC. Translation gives CASRPLAGESEQYF.

The chain's CDR3 is CASSYAWTGPEGEAFF. The CDR3 region has the DNA TGTGCCAGCAGTTACGCCTGGACCGGTCCCGAGGGTGAAGCTTTCTTT. The J gene is TRBJ1-1, the V gene TRBV6-6; D unclear. The CDR3 extends over 16 amino acids. CDR1 and CDR2 (germline): MNHNY, SVGAGI (reference sequence). The V and J ends lost 2 bases and 7 bases respectively, with 20 bases between them.

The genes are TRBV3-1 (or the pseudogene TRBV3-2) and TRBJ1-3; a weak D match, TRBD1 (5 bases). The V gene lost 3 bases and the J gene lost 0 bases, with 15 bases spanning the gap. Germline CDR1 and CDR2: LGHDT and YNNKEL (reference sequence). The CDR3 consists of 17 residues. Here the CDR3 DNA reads TGTGCCAGCAGCCACCGGGACGGACCCTACTCTGGAAACACCATATATTTT. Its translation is CASSHRDGPYSGNTIYF.

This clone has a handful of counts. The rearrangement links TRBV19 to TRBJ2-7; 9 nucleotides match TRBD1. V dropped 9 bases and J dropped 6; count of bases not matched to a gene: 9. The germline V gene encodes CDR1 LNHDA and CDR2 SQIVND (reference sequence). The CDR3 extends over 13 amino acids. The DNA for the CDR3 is TGTGCCAGCCTGGGACAGGGAAGCAGCGAGCAGTACTTC. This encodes CASLGQGSSEQYF.

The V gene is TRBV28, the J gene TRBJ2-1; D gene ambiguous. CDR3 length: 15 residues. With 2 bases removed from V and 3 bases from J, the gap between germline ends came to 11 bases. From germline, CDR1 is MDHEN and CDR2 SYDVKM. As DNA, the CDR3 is TGTGCCAGCAGTTTACCCGGGTCCGTCTACAATGAGCAGTTCTTC. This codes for CASSLPGSVYNEQFF.

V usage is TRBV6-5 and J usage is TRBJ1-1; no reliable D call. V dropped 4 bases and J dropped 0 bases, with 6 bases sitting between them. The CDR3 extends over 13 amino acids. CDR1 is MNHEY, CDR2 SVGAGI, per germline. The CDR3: CASSSQLNTEAFF. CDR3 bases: TGTGCCAGCAGTTCCCAACTGAACACTGAAGCTTTCTTT.

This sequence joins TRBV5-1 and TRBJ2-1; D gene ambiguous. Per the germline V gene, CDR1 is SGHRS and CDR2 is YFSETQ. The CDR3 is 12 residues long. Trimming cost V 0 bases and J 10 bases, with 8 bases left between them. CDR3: CASSLGASEQFF. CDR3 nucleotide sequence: TGCGCCAGCAGCTTGGGGGCGTCCGAGCAGTTCTTC.